Presented here are 25 T cell receptor beta chains from one specimen sequenced in a study of cytomegalovirus exposure and HLA in healthy donors. PCR was performed using 60 Vbeta and 13 Jbeta primers. Clones were read by immunoSEQ multiplex PCR, and TCRdb kept only the in-frame ones, dropping some. The table has fewer than 200,000 clones, around 81% seen once; the top ten hold around 14%. The sample was PBMCs. Receptors originate from a woman in her 50s in good health and CMV-seronegative.

This chain connects TRBV2 to TRBJ1-2; 9 positions agree with TRBD1. CDR3 length: 13 amino acids. Germline assignment: CDR1 SNHLY and CDR2 FYNNEI. Unmatched junction bases numbered 7, after V lost 6 bases and J lost 8 bases. The CDR3 loop reads CASSGTGRYGYTF. The DNA of the CDR3 is TGTGCCAGCAGCGGGACAGGGAGATACGGCTACACCTTC.

The chain recombines TRBV6-5 with TRBJ1-6; no definite D call. Germline values: CDR1 MNHEY, CDR2 SVGAGI. This CDR3 is built from 14 residues. Trimming took 3 bases from V and 8 from J, leaving 11 bases between them. CDR3 sequence (DNA): TGTGCCAGCAGTTATGAGGAGGCTCATTCACCCCTCCACTTT. It specifies CASSYEEAHSPLHF.

The chain joins TRBV19 to TRBJ2-7, with a tentative D call TRBD2 (5 bases). Trimming took 5 bases from V and 0 from J, leaving 14 bases between them. Germline-derived CDR1 and CDR2 are LNHDA and SQIVND (reference sequence). The CDR3 contains 15 residues. The CDR3: CASSPRRRTSYEQYF. CDR3 sequence (DNA): TGTGCCAGTAGTCCCAGGAGGAGGACCTCCTACGAGCAGTACTTC. Looking up the rest from reference TRBV19 and TRBJ2-7 gives the full variable domain: DGGITQSPKYLFRKEGQNVTLSCEQNLNHDAMYWYRQDPGQGLRLIYYSQIVNDFQKGDIAEGYSVSREKKESFPLTVTSAQKNPTAFYLCASSPRRRTSYEQYFGPGTRLTVT.

The V and J genes are TRBV18 and TRBJ1-2, with D maybe TRBD1 (5 bases). CDR1 KGHSH and CDR2 LQKENI come from the germline V gene. Trimming took 0 bases from V and 5 from J, leaving 13 bases between them. The CDR3 is 15 amino acids. The CDR3 DNA is TGTGCCAGCTCACCACCTTCCACAGGTTCATATGGCTACACCTTC. Amino acids: CASSPPSTGSYGYTF.

This chain links TRBV7-2 with TRBJ2-3, with D unclear. Germline loops: CDR1 SGHTA, CDR2 FQGNSA. The CDR3 has 13 amino acids. V shed 5 bases and J shed 5 bases, with 11 bases lying between them. The CDR3 nucleotides are TGTGCCAGCAGCCCCCGCGTTGGAGATACGCAGTATTTT. This gives the protein CASSPRVGDTQYF. Filled out from reference TRBV7-2 and TRBJ2-3, the complete variable domain reads GAGVSQSPSNKVTEKGKDVELRCDPISGHTALYWYRQSLGQGLEFLIYFQGNSAPDKSGLPSDRFSAERTGGSVSTLTIQRTQQEDSAVYLCASSPRVGDTQYFGPGTRLTVL.

Points on this clone: Since a much larger clone is just one base distant, this may be a read error. Here the CDR3 reads CASSPQGATGELFF. DNA of the CDR3: TGTGCCAGCAGCCCCCAAGGAGCTACCGGGGAGCTGTTTTTT. The rearrangement uses TRBV4-2 and TRBJ2-2; unclear D gene. V was pared by 4 bases and J by 5 bases, with 11 bases between. The CDR3 consists of 14 residues. Germline-derived CDR1 and CDR2 are LGHNA and YNFKEQ.

The V call is TRBV6-5, the J call TRBJ2-3, with a weak D call TRBD2 (5 bases). This CDR3 is 16 amino acids long. V was trimmed by 0 bases and J by 2 bases, leaving 12 bases between them. Germline loops: CDR1 MNHEY, CDR2 SVGAGI. The chain's CDR3 is CASSYSSGLYTDTQYF. The CDR3 region has the DNA TGTGCCAGCAGTTACTCAAGCGGACTCTACACAGATACGCAGTATTTT.

A word on this clone: Mismatch with germline at one junction end may stem from a read error. The rearrangement links TRBV6-1 to TRBJ2-6, with 7 bases aligning to TRBD1. Germline lookup yields CDR1 MNHNS and CDR2 SASEGT. This CDR3 is built from 17 residues. The CDR3 DNA follows: TGTGCCAGCATTGAAGGCGACAGGGTTGCTGGGGCCAACGTCCTGACTTTC. Protein product: CASIEGDRVAGANVLTF.

The gene calls are TRBV7-9 and TRBJ2-5, with 11 bases fitting TRBD2. V gave up 8 bases and J gave up 13 bases; unmatched junction bases: 9. The length of the CDR3 is 12 residues. The germline V gene encodes CDR1 SEHNR and CDR2 FQNEAQ (reference sequence). This chain's CDR3 is CASHTSGGPPYF. DNA of the CDR3: TGTGCCAGCCACACTAGCGGGGGCCCTCCGTACTTC.

This clone was detected once. The chain links TRBV19 to TRBJ1-5; 7 bases agree with TRBD1. Germline V gives CDR1 LNHDA, CDR2 SQIVND (reference sequence). V lost 5 bases to trimming and J lost 4 bases; unmatched junction nucleotides: 5. The CDR3 has 14 residues. For the CDR3, the DNA is TGTGCCAGTAGTTTGGGACAGTGGAATCAGCCCCAGCATTTT. As protein: CASSLGQWNQPQHF.

The genes are TRBV28 and TRBJ2-3; D is unclear. V was trimmed by 3 bases and J by 2 bases, leaving 3 bases between them. The CDR3 consists of 12 residues. The germline V gene has CDR1 MDHEN and CDR2 SYDVKM. The CDR3 DNA reads as TGTGCCAGCAGTTTCCTCACAGATACGCAGTATTTT. This sequence encodes CASSFLTDTQYF.

The chain carries TRBV19 and TRBJ2-1; 9 positions match TRBD2. The CDR3 runs to 15 residues. The V and J ends lost 4 bases and 2 bases, in that order; junction bases with no gene match: 3. Germline values: CDR1 LNHDA, CDR2 SQIVND (reference sequence). CDR3 protein: CASSTTSGPYNEQFF. The CDR3 bases are TGTGCCAGTAGTACTACTAGCGGGCCCTACAATGAGCAGTTCTTC.

The chain employs TRBV7-2 and TRBJ2-7, with D maybe TRBD2 (6 bases). The ends were cut back, 6 bases at V and 4 bases at J, with 13 bases in the middle. This CDR3 spans 13 amino acids. The germline V gene has CDR1 SGHTA and CDR2 FQGNSA. DNA for the CDR3: TGTGCCAGCAGTTCAGATAGCGGTTACGAGCAGTACTTC. This translates into CASSSDSGYEQYF.

The table lists this clone with many counts. J is TRBJ1-2 and V is TRBV21-1; the table calls TRBD1, which could not be checked here. TRBV21-1 is described as a pseudogene. The CDR3 consists of 15 residues. The CDR3 nucleotides read TGTGCCAGCCAAATTGAGACAGGGGATGGCTATGGCTACACCTTC. As protein: CASQIETGDGYGYTF.

The CDR3 sequence: CASSLTSGRPVHEQFF. In DNA, the CDR3 is TGTGCCAGCAGCTTGACTAGCGGGAGGCCCGTCCATGAGCAGTTCTTC. J is TRBJ2-1 and V is TRBV5-8, with 12 bases identical to TRBD2. The CDR3 spans 16 residues. V lost 1 base and J lost 8; bases outside the gene matches: 7. In germline, CDR1 is SGHTS, CDR2 YDEGEE.

In its sample, this clone was seen once. This chain connects TRBV5-4 to TRBJ2-7; 10 bases match TRBD1. The J segment lost 5 bases and the V segment lost 4 bases, leaving 6 bases of the junction unmatched. Per the germline V gene, CDR1 is SGHNT and CDR2 is YYREEE (reference sequence). CDR3 length equals 14 residues. CDR3 loop: CASSLETGGDEQYF. CDR3 DNA: TGTGCCAGCAGCCTGGAGACAGGGGGCGACGAGCAGTACTTC.

This chain connects TRBV28 to TRBJ2-7; possibly TRBD2 for D (7 bases). This CDR3 region has 15 residues. Germline CDR1 and CDR2: MDHEN and SYDVKM. V lost 3 bases and J lost 2, with 14 bases in between. CDR3 nucleotide sequence: TGTGCCAGCAGTTTCTCTCGGGGGGCCCCCTACGAGCAGTACTTC. Its translation is CASSFSRGAPYEQYF.

With regard to this clone: An end of the junction does not agree with germline; a read error may underlie this. CDR3 residues: CSSSLPGEGNTEAFF. Written as DNA, the CDR3 is TGTTCCAGCAGCTTACCCGGAGAGGGTAACACTGAAGCTTTCTTT. The chain has TRBV7-9 and TRBJ1-1; the D is unclear. This CDR3 is built from 15 residues. Germline V CDR1 and CDR2: SEHNR, FQNEAQ (reference sequence).

The chain's CDR3 is CATSRGLWTDNTEAFF. In DNA, the CDR3 is TGTGCCACCAGCAGAGGACTCTGGACAGATAACACTGAAGCTTTCTTT. J is TRBJ1-1 and V is TRBV15, with D possibly matching TRBD1 (6 bases). CDR3 size: 16 residues. Trimming shortened V by 1 base and J by 2 bases, and 14 bases separated the two germline ends. Germline V gene lookup returns CDR1 LNHNV and CDR2 YYDKDF (reference sequence). The full variable domain, its missing parts supplied by reference TRBV15 and TRBJ1-1, is DAMVIQNPRYQVTQFGKPVTLSCSQTLNHNVMYWYQQKSSQAPKLLFHYYDKDFNNEADTPDNFQSRRPNTSFCFLDIRSPGLGDTAMYLCATSRGLWTDNTEAFFGQGTRLTVV.

The chain couples TRBV6-1 to TRBJ1-4; tentatively, D is TRBD1 (6 bases). The germline CDR1 and CDR2 sequences are MNHNS and SASEGT. The CDR3 loop spans 16 amino acids. The ends were cut back, 3 bases at V and 4 bases at J, with 15 bases in the middle. CDR3 sequence reads: CASSDPVDRLNEKLFF. The CDR3 DNA is TGTGCCAGCAGTGACCCCGTTGACAGGCTTAATGAAAAACTGTTTTTT.

CDR3 coding DNA: TGTGCCAGCAGCTTCGGGAGCGGCGAGCAGTACTTC. Its protein product is CASSFGSGEQYF. V is TRBV11-2 and J is TRBJ2-7; TRBD2 is a possible D gene (6 bases). V shed 3 bases and J shed 6 bases, with 9 bases lying between them. This CDR3 has 12 amino acids. Germline assignment: CDR1 SGHAT and CDR2 FQNNGV.

The V and J genes are TRBV5-6 and TRBJ2-7; D unresolved. Per germline, CDR1 SGHDT and CDR2 YYEEEE. V lost 2 bases and J lost 0, with 12 bases in between. The CDR3 contains 15 residues. CDR3 protein: CASSFTTSSSYEQYF. Here the CDR3 DNA reads TGTGCCAGCAGCTTTACCACTTCGAGCTCCTACGAGCAGTACTTC.

V and J are TRBV27 and TRBJ2-1; 11 bases match TRBD2. The junction had 2 bases not matched to a gene; V was cut back by 0 bases and J by 4 bases. The CDR3 totals 16 residues. Germline lookup yields CDR1 MNHEY and CDR2 SMNVEV (reference sequence). CDR3 loop: CASSLSGTSGYNEQFF. DNA for the CDR3: TGTGCCAGCAGTTTATCCGGGACTAGCGGATACAATGAGCAGTTCTTC.

The chain links TRBV19 to TRBJ1-2; 8 positions agree with TRBD1. The germline CDR1 and CDR2 sequences are LNHDA and SQIVND (reference sequence). The CDR3 consists of 14 residues. V lost 4 bases to trimming and J lost 6 bases; unmatched junction nucleotides: 7. As DNA, the CDR3 is TGTGCCAGTAGTACAGGGGGCGGTTTCGATGGCTACACCTTC. It encodes CASSTGGGFDGYTF.

The J gene is TRBJ2-2, the V gene TRBV6-6; 9 bases agree with TRBD1. Germline loops: CDR1 MNHNY, CDR2 SVGAGI (reference sequence). The J segment lost 4 bases and the V segment lost 6 bases, leaving 3 bases of the junction unmatched. This CDR3 is 14 amino acids long. The CDR3 region has the DNA TGTGCCAGCAGCGGACAGGGGCTCACCGGGGAGCTGTTTTTT. The encoded protein is CASSGQGLTGELFF.